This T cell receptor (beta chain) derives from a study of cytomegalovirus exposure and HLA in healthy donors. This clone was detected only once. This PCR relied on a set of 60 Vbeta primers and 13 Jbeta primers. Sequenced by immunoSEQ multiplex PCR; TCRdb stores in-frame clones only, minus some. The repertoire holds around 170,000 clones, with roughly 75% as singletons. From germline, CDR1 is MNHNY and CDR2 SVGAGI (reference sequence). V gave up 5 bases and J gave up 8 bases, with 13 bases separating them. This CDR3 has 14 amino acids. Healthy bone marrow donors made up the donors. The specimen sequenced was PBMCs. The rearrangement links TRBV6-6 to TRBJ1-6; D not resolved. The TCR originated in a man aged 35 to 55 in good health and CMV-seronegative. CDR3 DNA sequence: TGTGCCAGCAGTCCTAGGTCGACGGATTCACCCCTCCACTTT. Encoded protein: CASSPRSTDSPLHF.